The clone carrying this T cell receptor (beta chain) showed up just once. The data were obtained in a study of CD8+CD57+ T cells in acquired aplastic anemia. CDR3 and TCR beta VDJ profiling relied on genomic DNA as the template. TCRdb ran MiXCR on the reads and lists one entry per CDR3 protein. The table includes under 200,000 distinct CDR3 sequences, approximately 43% detected once. Sequenced sample: sorted CD4+, CD8+, or CD8+CD57+ T cells (not recorded which) from PBMCs. This TCR was recovered from a human donor in good health.

As DNA, the CDR3 is TGTGCCAGCAGTATACAGGGGGGTGAAGCTTTCTTT. This encodes CASSIQGGEAFF. V is TRBV5-6 and J is TRBJ1-1, with 8 bases identical to TRBD1. The germline CDR1 and CDR2 sequences are SGHDT and YYEEEE. Trimming took 5 bases from V and 7 from J; bases not matched to a gene: 4. The CDR3 has 12 amino acids.